This T cell receptor (beta chain) was obtained from a study of shared clonotypes between healthy human individuals. In replicate PCRs of sorted subsets, 150 to 200 ng DNA, tens of thousands of T cell genomes, was used. Original analysis: Junction-only sequences produced by ImmunoSEQ had no quality scores, so filtering differed. The table came from immunoSEQ multiplex PCR; TCRdb's copy has only in-frame clones and leaves some out. That table furnishes V, J and clone size, whereas the DNA furnished D and trimming. Of nearly 1 million clones in the sample, 76% were seen once. Germline V gene lookup returns CDR1 MDHEN and CDR2 SYDVKM. The CDR3 contains 13 residues. Trimming stripped 4 bases from V and 8 bases from J, with 12 bases between.

The receptor's source is a man between 18 and 35 years old in good health. The sequenced sample was memory CD4+ T cells sorted from blood. The subset was: CD45RA-negative fraction. This chain joins TRBV28 and TRBJ2-1; D call uncertain. The CDR3 DNA reads TGTGCCAGCAGTTCGGAGAGTTCATATGAGCAGTTCTTC. Its protein is CASSSESSYEQFF.